This T cell receptor (beta chain) was obtained from a study of ipilimumab plus nivolumab after autologous stem cell transplantation. Checkpoint therapy with ipilimumab 1 mg/kg began 14 to 28 days after transplant. The ends lost 8 bases at V and 0 bases at J; junction bases unmatched: 6. The germline V gene has CDR1 KGHSH and CDR2 LQKENI. The CDR3 has 15 residues. Data came from immunoSEQ multiplex PCR; TCRdb stores just in-frame clones and leaves some out. The repertoire holds roughly 15,000 clones, about 80% seen once, with 10% in the top ten. By frequency in the sample, this clone is medium-sized. V and J are TRBV18 and TRBJ2-2, with TRBD1 matching over 7 bases. The receptor comes from a male donor with diffuse large B-cell lymphoma. The sequencing here drew on PBMCs, taken in a trial of ipilimumab plus nivolumab as post-transplant consolidation. CDR3 sequence: CASKKGQSNTGELFF. As DNA, the CDR3 is TGTGCCAGCAAAAAGGGACAGTCGAACACCGGGGAGCTGTTTTTT.